This is a list of T cell receptor beta chains from one sample in a study of blood T cell repertoires in COVID-19. The assay was immunoSEQ multiplex PCR, and TCRdb's table has in-frame clones only and misses some. The data show over 80,000 clones, around 82% seen once. Sequenced: peripheral blood. Receptor source: a woman aged 60-70 years with acute or convalescent COVID-19. CDR3s include the opening cysteine and the closing phenylalanine or tryptophan. The D gene is left open where the match is weak. Clone size, where shown, is once, few, many, or a class for clones that have expanded.

D | size | J | V | CDR3 | DNA
TRBD1 | - | TRBJ1-2 | TRBV7-2 | CASSPGGMDYGYTF | TGTGCCAGCAGCCCAGGGGGGATGGACTATGGCTACACCTTC
TRBD2 | - | TRBJ2-7 | TRBV7-9 | CASSPGTGLGSSYEQYF | TGTGCCAGCAGCCCAGGAACGGGACTAGGTTCCTCCTACGAGCAGTACTTC
TRBD2 | - | TRBJ2-3 | TRBV2 | CASRWGVAGTADTQYF | TGTGCCAGCCGGTGGGGGGTAGCGGGTACGGCAGATACGCAGTATTTT
- | once | TRBJ2-7 | TRBV12-3/TRBV12-4 | CASSFTGYEQYF | TGTGCCAGCAGTTTTACAGGATACGAGCAGTACTTC
TRBD1 | few | TRBJ2-2 | TRBV27 | CASSSRLMTGGPGELFF | TGTGCCAGCAGTTCTCGCCTAATGACAGGGGGGCCCGGGGAGCTGTTTTTT
TRBD1 | - | TRBJ1-2 | TRBV7-3 | CASSQTSGTGDNYGYTF | TGTGCCAGCAGCCAAACTTCCGGGACAGGGGACAACTATGGCTACACCTTC
TRBD1 | few | TRBJ2-2 | TRBV9 | CASSVHPGTGVTGELFF | TGTGCCAGCAGCGTACACCCCGGGACAGGGGTCACCGGGGAGCTGTTTTTT
- | - | TRBJ1-5 | TRBV5-4 | CASSLPGENRPQHF | TGTGCCAGCAGCTTGCCAGGGGAAAATCGGCCCCAGCATTTT
- | - | TRBJ1-1 | TRBV6-5 | CASSQPGQNTEAFF | TGTGCCAGCAGTCAACCGGGACAGAACACTGAAGCTTTCTTT
TRBD1 | - | TRBJ2-4 | TRBV27 | CASSLFGTGNIQYF | TGTGCCAGCAGTTTATTTGGGACAGGGAACATTCAGTACTTC
TRBD2 | - | TRBJ2-3 | TRBV29-1 | CSVSSGATTDTQYF | TGCAGCGTTTCTAGCGGGGCGACCACAGATACGCAGTATTTT
TRBD2 | few | TRBJ2-1 | TRBV7-8 | CASSLRGAYNEQFF | TGTGCCAGCAGCCTGCGGGGGGCTTACAATGAGCAGTTCTTC
TRBD1 | - | TRBJ1-3 | TRBV5-6 | CASSLEGGSSGNTIYF | TGTGCCAGCAGCTTGGAAGGGGGCAGCTCTGGAAACACCATATATTTT
- | few | TRBJ2-6 | TRBV6-5 | CAAGGYGANVLTF | TGTGCCGCCGGGGGTTATGGGGCCAACGTCCTGACTTTC
- | - | TRBJ1-1 | TRBV5-1 | CASSPGAGMVYTEAFF | TGCGCCAGCAGCCCAGGGGCAGGGATGGTCTACACTGAAGCTTTCTTT
- | - | TRBJ1-6 | TRBV7-6 | CASSLSTGSDSPLHF | TGTGCCAGCAGCTTATCAACAGGTAGTGATTCACCCCTCCACTTT
- | - | TRBJ2-3 | TRBV2 | CASSPRLGGTDTQYF | TGTGCCAGCAGCCCGCGATTGGGAGGCACAGATACGCAGTATTTT
- | - | TRBJ1-2 | TRBV11-2 | CASSFPPGNGYTF | TGTGCCAGCAGCTTCCCGCCGGGGAATGGCTACACCTTC
- | - | TRBJ1-2 | TRBV6-1 | CASSEGARGYGYTF | TGTGCCAGCAGTGAAGGTGCCCGGGGCTATGGCTACACCTTC
- | - | TRBJ1-5 | TRBV30 | CAWRKGMTEDQPQHF | TGTGCCTGGAGGAAGGGCATGACGGAGGATCAGCCCCAGCATTTT
TRBD1 | once | TRBJ1-6 | TRBV7-6 | CASSLRQGGSPLHF | TGTGCCAGCAGCTTACGACAGGGGGGTTCACCCCTCCACTTT
TRBD2 | - | TRBJ2-3 | TRBV5-4 | CASSSRTSGRQDTQYF | TGTGCCAGCAGCTCCCGGACTAGCGGGAGGCAAGATACGCAGTATTTT
- | - | TRBJ2-1 | TRBV11-2 | CASSLEAGAGGGEQFF | TGTGCCAGCAGCTTAGAAGCGGGGGCAGGGGGAGGAGAGCAGTTCTTC
- | - | TRBJ1-4 | TRBV20-1 | CSAANSVMFF | TGCAGTGCCGCGAACAGTGTGATGTTTTTT
TRBD2 | - | TRBJ2-1 | TRBV27 | CASSSPSGGHNEQFF | TGTGCCAGCAGTTCCCCTAGCGGGGGTCACAATGAGCAGTTCTTC
TRBD1 | - | TRBJ1-4 | TRBV6-5 | CASRTGGEKLFF | TGTGCCAGCAGGACAGGGGGTGAGAAACTGTTTTTT
TRBD1 | - | TRBJ1-2 | TRBV19 | CASSKGTGGIYGYTF | TGTGCCAGTAGTAAGGGGACAGGGGGAATCTATGGCTACACCTTC
TRBD2 | - | TRBJ2-1 | TRBV24-1 | CATSDLSPSGRAGNEQFF | TGTGCCACCAGTGATTTGTCTCCTAGCGGGAGGGCCGGTAATGAGCAGTTCTTC